The clone carrying this T cell receptor (beta chain) showed up many times. The target antigen is unknown. The data derive from a study of identical twins. General observations from the study: Within monozygotic twins, out-of-frame TCR alpha sharing was underestimated by the models.

Healthy Caucasians alone served as donors. The length of the CDR3 is 13 residues. The V end was cut by 1 base, the J end by 5 bases, with 6 bases between. Germline CDR1 is SGHVS and CDR2 is FQNEAQ. A universal primer site was added by template switching, and unique molecular identifiers were carried by the cDNA. MiXCR was run by TCRdb on the 5' RACE reads, yielding one entry per CDR3 protein. This table has approximately 190,000 distinct CDR3 sequences, about 16% appearing once. These data were also reused for a study on T cells expressing NK-cell markers. From that second work: Sequencing of TCR beta repertoires drew on sorted CD3+CD56+NKG2C+, CD3+CD56+NKG2C- and CD3+CD56-NKG2C+ T cells.

This TCR was sampled from a woman aged 18-30 years in good health. The genes are TRBV7-8 and TRBJ2-1, with D unclear. The sequencing sample was made of CD8+ T cells sorted from blood. The CDR3: CASSLELDNEQFF. The DNA for the CDR3 is TGTGCCAGCAGCTTAGAGTTGGACAATGAGCAGTTCTTC.